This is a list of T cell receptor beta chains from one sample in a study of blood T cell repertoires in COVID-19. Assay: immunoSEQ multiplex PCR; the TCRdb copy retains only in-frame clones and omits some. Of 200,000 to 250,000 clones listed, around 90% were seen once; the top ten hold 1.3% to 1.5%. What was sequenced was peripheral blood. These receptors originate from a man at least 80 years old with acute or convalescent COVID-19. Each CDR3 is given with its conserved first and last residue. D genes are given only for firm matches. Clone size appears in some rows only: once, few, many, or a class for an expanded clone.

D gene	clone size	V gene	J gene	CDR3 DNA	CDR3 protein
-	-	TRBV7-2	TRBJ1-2	TGTGCCAGCAGCTCCCCCACCAAGGGGATAGGTGGCTACACCTTC	CASSSPTKGIGGYTF
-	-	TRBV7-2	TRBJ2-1	TGTGCCAGCAGCCCGGGCGGAGGTTTTAGGGAGCAGTTCTTC	CASSPGGGFREQFF
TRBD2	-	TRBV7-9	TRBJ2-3	TGTGCCAGCAGCCCCAGCGGGGGGGCTGATACGCAGTATTTT	CASSPSGGADTQYF
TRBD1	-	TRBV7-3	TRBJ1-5	TGTGCCAGCAGCCAACCGGGACAGGGAAATCAGCCCCAGCATTTT	CASSQPGQGNQPQHF
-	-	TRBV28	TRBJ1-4	TGTGCCAGCAGCGGAGGGGTATATGATGAAAAACTGTTTTTT	CASSGGVYDEKLFF
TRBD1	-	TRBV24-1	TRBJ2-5	TGTGCCACCAGTCCCGGGACAGGGATTGGAGAGACCCAGTACTTC	CATSPGTGIGETQYF
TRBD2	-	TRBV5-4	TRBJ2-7	TGTGCCAGCAGCCCCCGTTTGCGCGCGGGGGGATCATACGAGCAGTACTTC	CASSPRLRAGGSYEQYF
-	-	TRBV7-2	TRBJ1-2	TGTGCCAGCAGCTTAGAAGGATTCTACACCGAGGAGTCTGGCTACACCTTC	CASSLEGFYTEESGYTF
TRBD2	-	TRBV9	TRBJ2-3	TGTGCCAGCAGCGTAGCTAAAGCGGGAGGGACAGATACGCAGTATTTT	CASSVAKAGGTDTQYF
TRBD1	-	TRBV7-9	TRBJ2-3	TGTGCCAGCAGTTGGACAGGGGTAGTTACAGATACGCAGTATTTT	CASSWTGVVTDTQYF
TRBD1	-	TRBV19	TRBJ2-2	TGTGCCGTACGAGGGACAGCAAACACCGGGGAGCTGTTTTTT	CAVRGTANTGELFF
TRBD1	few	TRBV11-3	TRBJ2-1	TGTGCCAGCAGTTTCACAGGGGGCCCGGAGGTTGAGCAGTTCTTC	CASSFTGGPEVEQFF
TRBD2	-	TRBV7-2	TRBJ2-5	TGTGCCAGCAGCTCTGGACTAGCGGGGTACCAAGAGACCCAGTACTTC	CASSSGLAGYQETQYF
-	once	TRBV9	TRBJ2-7	TGTGCCAGCAGCGTAGGGTGGGAGGAATTAAACGAGCAGTACTTC	CASSVGWEELNEQYF
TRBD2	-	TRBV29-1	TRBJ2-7	TGCAGCATACGGACTAGCTTTTACGAGCAGTACTTC	CSIRTSFYEQYF
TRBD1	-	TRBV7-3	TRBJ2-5	TGTGCCAGCAGCCCCGGACAGGGTGGACCCCAAGAGACCCAGTACTTC	CASSPGQGGPQETQYF
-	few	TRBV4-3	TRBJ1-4	TGCGCCAGCAGCCAATCCGCCCCGGGACAAACTAATGAAAAACTGTTTTTT	CASSQSAPGQTNEKLFF
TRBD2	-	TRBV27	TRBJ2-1	TGTGCCAGCAGTTCCGCTAGCGGGGTGACCTACAATGAGCAGTTCTTC	CASSSASGVTYNEQFF
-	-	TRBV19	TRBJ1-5	TGTGCCAGTAGTCTCAGGGCCGACAATCAGCCCCAGCATTTT	CASSLRADNQPQHF
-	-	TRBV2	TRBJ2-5	TGTGCCAGCAGTGACAATGGTTTGCAGAGGGAGACCCAGTACTTC	CASSDNGLQRETQYF
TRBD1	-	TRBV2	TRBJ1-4	TGTGCCAGCAGGACCCGACAGGGGGAAAAACTGTTTTTT	CASRTRQGEKLFF
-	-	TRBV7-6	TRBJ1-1	TGTGCCAGCAGCTCCGGGACTCCCAAGGGTGGCACTGAAGCTTTCTTT	CASSSGTPKGGTEAFF
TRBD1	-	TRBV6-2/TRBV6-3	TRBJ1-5	TGTGCCAGCAGTAAGGACAGGGTTCGGCCCCAGCATTTT	CASSKDRVRPQHF
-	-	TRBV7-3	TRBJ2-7	TGTGCCAGCAGCTTAGCGTCTGGGACTTTTTACGAGCAGTACTTC	CASSLASGTFYEQYF
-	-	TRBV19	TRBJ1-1	TGTGCCAGTAGTCGCCTGAGGAACACTGAAGCTTTCTTT	CASSRLRNTEAFF
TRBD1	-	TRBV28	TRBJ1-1	TGTGCCAGCAGTCCTGTAGGGACAGGGAACACTGAAGCTTTCTTT	CASSPVGTGNTEAFF
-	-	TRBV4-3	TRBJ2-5	TGCGCCAGCAGCCAGGGAAAGGGAGTCTTCCCCCAAGAGACCCAGTACTTC	CASSQGKGVFPQETQYF
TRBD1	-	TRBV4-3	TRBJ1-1	TGCGCCAGCAGCCAAGATGTCAACAGGGGGATCACTGAAGCTTTCTTT	CASSQDVNRGITEAFF
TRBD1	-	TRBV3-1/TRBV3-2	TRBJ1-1	TGTGCCAGCAGCCATCGGGACAGGGGTACTGAAGCTTTCTTT	CASSHRDRGTEAFF
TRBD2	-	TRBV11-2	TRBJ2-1	TGTGCCAGCAGCTTAACGGGGGGGCGGGTGAGTGAGCAGTTCTTC	CASSLTGGRVSEQFF
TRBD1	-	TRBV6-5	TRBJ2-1	TGTGCCACTAACAGGGGGCAGTATAGTGAGCAGTTCTTC	CATNRGQYSEQFF
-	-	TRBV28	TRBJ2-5	TGTGCCAGCAGTCCGCTGGGTGCAGGTGACCAAGAGACCCAGTACTTC	CASSPLGAGDQETQYF
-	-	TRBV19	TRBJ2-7	TGTGCCAGTAATACAAGAGGGGGTTACGAGCAGTACTTC	CASNTRGGYEQYF
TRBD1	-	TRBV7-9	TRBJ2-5	TGTGCCAGCAGCTTAGGGGACAGCGGAGTCCAAGAGACCCAGTACTTC	CASSLGDSGVQETQYF
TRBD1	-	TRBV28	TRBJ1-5	TGTGCCAGCAGAAGGGGGAGGACAGGGCGTAGCAATCAGCCCCAGCATTTT	CASRRGRTGRSNQPQHF
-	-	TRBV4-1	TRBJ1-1	TGCGCCAGCAGCCGCTCTCCAGTACCCGGGGAGCCCAGGAACACTGAAGCTTTCTTT	CASSRSPVPGEPRNTEAFF
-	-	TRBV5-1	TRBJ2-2	TGCGCCAGCAGCTTAGGGGGAAACGGGGAGCTGTTTTTT	CASSLGGNGELFF
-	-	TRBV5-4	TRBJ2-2	TGTGCCAGCAGCTTGAGCATTTCCACCGGGGAGCTGTTTTTT	CASSLSISTGELFF
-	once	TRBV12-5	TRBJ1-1	TGTGCTAGTGGTCAGGGACTTAACACTGAAGCTTTCTTT	CASGQGLNTEAFF
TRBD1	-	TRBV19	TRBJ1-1	TGTGCCAGTGGGGGACAGGGAAGGACTGAAGCTTTCTTT	CASGGQGRTEAFF
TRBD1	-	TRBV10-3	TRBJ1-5	TGTGCCATCAGTGACCAGGGGGCGAGTGGCAATCAGCCCCAGCATTTT	CAISDQGASGNQPQHF
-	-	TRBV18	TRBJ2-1	TGTGCCAGCTCACATCAGGGAGGCCCCTCCTACAATGAGCAGTTCTTC	CASSHQGGPSYNEQFF
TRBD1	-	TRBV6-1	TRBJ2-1	TGTGCCAGCAGTGGGGGGACAGGGAAGACTTGGAATGAGCAGTTCTTC	CASSGGTGKTWNEQFF
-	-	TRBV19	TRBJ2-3	TGTGCCAGTAGTGGCCGATTATCAGATACGCAGTATTTT	CASSGRLSDTQYF
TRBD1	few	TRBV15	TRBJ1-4	TGTGCCACCAGCAGAGATCCCACAGGGGGTTCAGGGGAACTGTTTTTT	CATSRDPTGGSGELFF
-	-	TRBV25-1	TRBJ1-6	TGTGCCAGCAGTGAATTGACGTGGGGGCGGAGTTCACCCCTCCACTTT	CASSELTWGRSSPLHF
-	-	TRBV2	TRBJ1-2	TGTGCCAGCAGCCAACAGGGTCCAGGTTCTACCTATGGCTACACCTTC	CASSQQGPGSTYGYTF
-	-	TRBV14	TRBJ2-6	TGTGCCAGCAGCCTACGGGGAGCGGGGGCCAACGTCCTGACTTTC	CASSLRGAGANVLTF
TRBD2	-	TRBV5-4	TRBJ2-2	TGTGCCAGCAGCTTGGAGCTAGCGGGAGCCGGGGAGCTGTTTTTT	CASSLELAGAGELFF
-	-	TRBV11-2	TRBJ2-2	TGTGCCAGCAGCTCCGGACCTGCTAGGGCTAGCGCCTACACCGGGGAGCTGTTTTTT	CASSSGPARASAYTGELFF
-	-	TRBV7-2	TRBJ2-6	TGTGCCAGCAGCTTAGCGCTTGCCGGTGCTTCTGGGGCCAACGTCCTGACTTTC	CASSLALAGASGANVLTF
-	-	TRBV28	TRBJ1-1	TGTGCCAGCCGAGAGTGGGGGGCTGAAGCTTTCTTT	CASREWGAEAFF